The sequence of this T cell receptor (beta chain) was determined in a study of control samples from healthy donors and cancer patients. From germline, CDR1 is LNHDA and CDR2 SQIVND (reference sequence). The ends lost 5 bases at V and 5 bases at J; junction bases unmatched: 9. The CDR3 consists of 15 residues. TCRdb keeps only in-frame clones here, not all; method: immunoSEQ multiplex PCR. The sample lists some 120,000 clones, around nine tenths occurring once. The sequence was collected from a man aged 30 to 39 in good health. The sample was blood. The chain is built from TRBV19 and TRBJ1-2, with 9 positions matching TRBD1. CDR3 protein: CASSPRQGVRYGYTF. CDR3 nucleotides: TGTGCCAGTAGTCCTCGACAGGGGGTACGGTATGGCTACACCTTC. Full variable domain (rest looked up from reference TRBV19 and TRBJ1-2): DGGITQSPKYLFRKEGQNVTLSCEQNLNHDAMYWYRQDPGQGLRLIYYSQIVNDFQKGDIAEGYSVSREKKESFPLTVTSAQKNPTAFYLCASSPRQGVRYGYTFGSGTRLTVV.